This passage covers 17 T cell receptor beta chains from one sample sequenced in a study of glioma-infiltrating T cells after dendritic cell vaccination. The sample's time point: after dendritic cell vaccination, including at tumor progression/relapse. The assay was immunoSEQ multiplex PCR, and TCRdb's table has in-frame clones only and misses some. The sample has 99,000 or so clones; 90% are singletons. Material: blood, obtained after dendritic cell vaccination. The source of these receptors is a human donor with glioblastoma.

This clone was detected a few times. V gene TRBV6-1 combines with J gene TRBJ2-1; 7 bases line up with TRBD2. The CDR3 runs 15 residues. CDR1 is MNHNS, CDR2 SASEGT, per germline. Trimming took 3 bases from V and 1 from J; bases not matched to a gene: 3. In nucleotides, the CDR3 is TGTGCCAGCAGTGAGGCTAGCGGTTCCTACAATGAGCAGTTCTTC. It specifies CASSEASGSYNEQFF.

The chain combines TRBV5-1 with TRBJ2-2, with D maybe TRBD1 (5 bases). Between the trimmed V and J ends, which lost 0 bases and 5 bases, there was a span of 8 bases. Germline V gene data show CDR1 as SGHRS and CDR2 as YFSETQ. The CDR3 is 14 amino acids. CDR3 residues: CASSLEPGTGELFF. CDR3 in DNA: TGCGCCAGCAGCTTGGAGCCAGGGACCGGGGAGCTGTTTTTT.

V gene TRBV9 combines with J gene TRBJ2-7; a possible D gene is TRBD1 (5 bases). Trimming removed 5 bases from V and 2 bases from J, with 14 bases in between. Germline lookup yields CDR1 SGDLS and CDR2 YYNGEE. The CDR3 covers 14 residues. As DNA, the CDR3 is TGTGCCAGCAGTCTAGACAGCCTGCCCTACGAGCAGTACTTC. Protein sequence: CASSLDSLPYEQYF.

This chain joins TRBV7-6 and TRBJ2-7; TRBD2 aligns across 7 bases. The V gene end was trimmed by 5 bases and the J gene end by 0 bases; junction bases not matched to a gene: 7. The V gene's germline CDR1 is SGHVS and CDR2 FNYEAQ. The CDR3 has 15 amino acids. In nucleotides, the CDR3 is TGTGCCAGCAGCGCTGCTAGCGGTACCTCCTACGAGCAGTACTTC. This sequence encodes CASSAASGTSYEQYF.

V gene TRBV2 combines with J gene TRBJ1-4; tentatively, D is TRBD1 (5 bases). Germline CDR1 SNHLY, CDR2 FYNNEI. V was pared by 3 bases and J by 8 bases, with 7 bases between. The CDR3 covers 12 residues. For the CDR3, the DNA is TGTGCCAGCAGTGACGGGGGGGAAAAACTGTTTTTT. It encodes CASSDGGEKLFF.

This chain uses TRBV5-1 with TRBJ2-2, with 7 bases lining up with TRBD1. This CDR3 has 14 amino acids. V dropped 7 bases and J dropped 2; count of bases not matched to a gene: 5. Germline CDR1 and CDR2: SGHRS and YFSETQ. CDR3 region: CASQGTANTGELFF. CDR3 sequence (DNA): TGCGCCAGCCAAGGGACAGCTAACACCGGGGAGCTGTTTTTT. Filled out from reference TRBV5-1 and TRBJ2-2, the complete variable domain reads KAGVTQTPRYLIKTRGQQVTLSCSPISGHRSVSWYQQTPGQGLQFLFEYFSETQRNKGNFPGRFSGRQFSNSRSEMNVSTLELGDSALYLCASQGTANTGELFFGEGSRLTVL.

The rearrangement uses TRBV9 and TRBJ2-5; 9 bases map to TRBD2. The assigned J gene may be wrong: the sequence end matches TRBJ2-7 better. This CDR3 region has 18 residues. Germline values: CDR1 SGDLS, CDR2 YYNGEE. DNA for the CDR3: TGTGCCAGCAGCGTAGGTCTGACTAGCGGCGATAGCTCCTACGAGCAGTACTTC. This sequence encodes CASSVGLTSGDSSYEQYF.

This clone has a single count. CDR3 sequence reads: CASSPGTATQYF. In nucleotides, the CDR3 is TGTGCCAGCAGCCCCGGGACTGCAACTCAGTACTTC. This chain links TRBV11-2 with TRBJ2-4; D is possibly TRBD2 (6 bases). Germline V gene sequence: CDR1 SGHAT, CDR2 FQNNGV. The length of the CDR3 is 12 residues. The V gene lost 5 bases and the J gene lost 12 bases, with 14 bases spanning the gap.

The chain links TRBV25-1 to TRBJ1-5; no firm D call. Looked up from germline, CDR1 is MGHDK and CDR2 is SYGVNS. Trimming removed 1 base at V and 3 bases at J, with 13 bases between. The CDR3 runs 16 residues. This CDR3 reads CASSESGRTSNQPQHF. The CDR3 DNA is TGTGCCAGCAGTGAATCGGGCAGGACTTCCAATCAGCCCCAGCATTTT.

The rearrangement joins TRBV7-8 to TRBJ2-7; D may be TRBD1 (5 bases). V dropped 2 bases and J dropped 3 bases, with 11 bases sitting between them. CDR1 is SGHVS and CDR2 is FQNEAQ in the germline V gene. The CDR3 totals 14 residues. CDR3 loop: CASSLTDSFYEQYF. The CDR3 region has the DNA TGTGCCAGCAGCTTAACCGACAGTTTCTACGAGCAGTACTTC.

The rearrangement links TRBV5-6 to TRBJ1-6; D is ambiguous. The CDR3 covers 16 residues. The germline V and J ends were trimmed by 0 bases and 9 bases, with 16 bases remaining between them. Germline-derived CDR1 and CDR2 are SGHDT and YYEEEE. CDR3 amino acids: CASSLARLARSSPLHF. CDR3 in DNA: TGTGCCAGCAGCTTGGCCCGGCTGGCTAGGAGTTCACCCCTCCACTTT.

The chain has TRBV7-9 and TRBJ1-1, with 8 bases aligning to TRBD1. Germline V gene data show CDR1 as SEHNR and CDR2 as FQNEAQ (reference sequence). J lost 4 bases, V lost 4 bases, and 2 bases had no gene match. The CDR3 loop spans 13 amino acids. CDR3 sequence: CASSSGQATEAFF. In DNA form, the CDR3 reads TGTGCCAGCAGCTCGGGACAGGCCACTGAAGCTTTCTTT.

The V gene is TRBV19, the J gene TRBJ2-1, with 10 bases identical to TRBD2. The length of the CDR3 is 16 residues. The ends lost 4 bases at V and 3 bases at J; junction bases unmatched: 6. Germline loops: CDR1 LNHDA, CDR2 SQIVND (reference sequence). CDR3 loop: CASSTLAGGGYNEQFF. The DNA of the CDR3 is TGTGCCAGTAGTACCTTAGCGGGGGGAGGCTACAATGAGCAGTTCTTC. Complete variable domain (other parts from reference TRBV19 and TRBJ2-1): DGGITQSPKYLFRKEGQNVTLSCEQNLNHDAMYWYRQDPGQGLRLIYYSQIVNDFQKGDIAEGYSVSREKKESFPLTVTSAQKNPTAFYLCASSTLAGGGYNEQFFGPGTRLTVL.

The chain employs TRBV7-6 and TRBJ2-7; maybe TRBD2 (6 bases). CDR3 length: 16 residues. V was pared by 4 bases and J by 2 bases, with 18 bases between. The germline V gene has CDR1 SGHVS and CDR2 FNYEAQ. This chain's CDR3 is CASSSFGTGDAYEQYF. Here the CDR3 DNA reads TGTGCCAGCAGCTCCTTCGGGACTGGGGATGCCTACGAGCAGTACTTC.

The chain is built from TRBV11-2 and TRBJ2-3; weak D call: TRBD2 (6 bases). Trimming took off 4 bases at V and 2 bases at J, with 13 bases between the two ends. Germline CDR1 is SGHAT and CDR2 is FQNNGV. There are 15 residues in the CDR3. The CDR3 sequence: CASSSSGHHTDTQYF. The CDR3 nucleotides are TGTGCCAGCAGCTCCAGCGGGCACCACACAGATACGCAGTATTTT. Using reference TRBV11-2 and TRBJ2-3 for the parts outside the CDR3, the full variable domain is EAGVAQSPRYKIIEKRQSVAFWCNPISGHATLYWYQQILGQGPKLLIQFQNNGVVDDSQLPKDRFSAERLKGVDSTLKIQPAKLEDSAVYLCASSSSGHHTDTQYFGPGTRLTVL.

The V and J genes are TRBV19 and TRBJ1-4; TRBD1 might be the D (6 bases). The V gene lost 4 bases and the J gene lost 8 bases, with 20 bases spanning the gap. The CDR3 has 16 residues. Germline CDR1 is LNHDA and CDR2 is SQIVND (reference sequence). The CDR3 reads CASSTPGDPRREKLFF. CDR3 DNA sequence: TGTGCCAGTAGTACGCCAGGGGATCCGCGAAGGGAAAAACTGTTTTTT.

This rearrangement joins TRBV11-2 to TRBJ2-3; weak D call: TRBD2 (6 bases). CDR1 and CDR2 from the germline V gene are SGHAT and FQNNGV. CDR3 length: 15 amino acids. Trimming left V 5 bases short and J 2 bases short, with 14 bases between. CDR3 sequence (DNA): TGTGCCAGCAGCCCCCCGGGAGTTTACACAGATACGCAGTATTTT. Translated, it gives CASSPPGVYTDTQYF.